The 18 T cell receptor beta chains reported below all come from one sample, sequenced in a study of response to subunit inactivated influenza vaccine. TCRdb re-called the RT-PCR reads with MiXCR, one entry per CDR3 protein. The table has approximately 290,000 distinct CDR3 sequences, around 20% seen once. Specimen: PBMCs from blood, collected approximately 22 months after vaccination. Receptors originate from a man in his fifties or sixties who received an inactivated influenza vaccine.

This clonotype turned up a few times. The rearrangement links TRBV4-2 to TRBJ2-7, with TRBD1 identical over 9 bases. Trimming took 4 bases from V and 0 from J; bases not matched to a gene: 7. The CDR3 is 16 amino acids. In germline, CDR1 is LGHNA, CDR2 YNFKEQ. The CDR3 is CASSPASTGGSYEQYF. CDR3 DNA: TGTGCCAGCAGCCCCGCCTCGACAGGGGGCTCCTACGAGCAGTACTTC.

The V and J genes are TRBV3-1 and TRBJ2-4, with D possibly being TRBD1 (6 bases). CDR1 and CDR2 from the germline V gene are LGHDT and YNNKEL (reference sequence). CDR3 length: 14 residues. The V and J ends lost 4 bases and 6 bases respectively, with 13 bases between them. The CDR3 protein is CASSRHDRLNIQYF. The CDR3 DNA is TGTGCCAGCAGCCGACACGACAGGTTAAACATTCAGTACTTC.

The chain couples TRBV5-6 to TRBJ2-7; TRBD2 agrees at 9 bases. V shed 3 bases and J 7 bases; nucleotides not matched to a gene: 11. This CDR3 comprises 15 residues. Germline CDR1 and CDR2: SGHDT and YYEEEE. CDR3 nucleotides: TGTGCCAGCAGCTGGTTAGCGGGAGTGGGTTCAGAGCAGTACTTC. Translating it yields CASSWLAGVGSEQYF.

The chain is built from TRBV29-1 and TRBJ2-3, with 10 bases matching TRBD2. The CDR3 length is 15 residues. Germline lookup yields CDR1 SQVTM and CDR2 ANQGSEA. Trimming at V came to 7 bases and at J to 1 base, leaving 8 bases not matched to a gene. CDR3 DNA: TGCAGCGGGACACTAGCGGGGAGGCGCACAGATACGCAGTATTTT. Amino acid sequence: CSGTLAGRRTDTQYF.

This clonotype showed up just a few times. The rearrangement links TRBV7-9 to TRBJ1-2, with a weak D call TRBD1 (6 bases). V was pared by 1 base and J by 7 bases, with 13 bases between. The germline V gene has CDR1 SEHNR and CDR2 FQNEAQ (reference sequence). There are 14 residues in the CDR3. Here the CDR3 reads CASSLGRQGFGYTF. In DNA, the CDR3 is TGTGCCAGCAGCTTAGGGCGGCAGGGGTTTGGCTACACCTTC.

The chain joins TRBV12-3 or TRBV12-4 to TRBJ1-5; 8 nucleotides align to TRBD1. CDR3 size: 14 residues. V trimming: 6 bases; J trimming: 3 bases; junction bases outside the gene matches: 4. The CDR3 protein is CASSGQGNNQPQHF. CDR3 in DNA: TGTGCCAGCAGCGGACAGGGAAACAATCAGCCCCAGCATTTT.

This clonotype occurred a few times. The V call is TRBV12-3 or TRBV12-4, the J call TRBJ2-3, with 8 bases that match TRBD2. The CDR3 runs 17 residues. The V gene end was trimmed by 3 bases and the J gene end by 5 bases; junction bases not matched to a gene: 13. CDR3 nucleotide sequence: TGTGCCAGCAGTTTGCGCGGGGGGCGGGGGTTAAGAGATACGCAGTATTTT. Translation gives CASSLRGGRGLRDTQYF.

V and J are TRBV19 and TRBJ2-1; possible D gene TRBD1, 5 bases. This CDR3 comprises 16 residues. Between the trimmed V and J ends, which lost 3 bases and 0 bases, there was a span of 12 bases. CDR1 is LNHDA, CDR2 SQIVND, per germline (reference sequence). The CDR3: CASSIWGGSSYNEQFF. CDR3 coding DNA: TGTGCCAGTAGTATCTGGGGCGGCAGCTCCTACAATGAGCAGTTCTTC.

This clonotype was picked up a small number of times. The V call is TRBV5-1, the J call TRBJ2-7; TRBD1 might be the D (7 bases). Trimming pared 4 bases from V and 2 bases from J, leaving 22 bases between. The CDR3 has 17 residues. Looked up from germline, CDR1 is SGHRS and CDR2 is YFSETQ. CDR3 sequence (DNA): TGCGCCAGCAGCCTCCGTTTGGACAGGAGGGAAACCTACGAGCAGTACTTC. Encoded protein: CASSLRLDRRETYEQYF.

This clonotype was seen once. The chain is built from TRBV7-3 and TRBJ2-1, with TRBD1 matching over 8 bases. Trimming removed 7 bases from V and 7 bases from J; junction bases left unmatched: 12. This CDR3 is built from 15 residues. CDR1 is SGHTA and CDR2 is FQGTGA in the germline V gene. The CDR3 nucleotides are TGTGCCAGCACCCCCGCCCCTGACAGGGGAAATGAGCAGTTCTTC. Protein: CASTPAPDRGNEQFF.

The chain employs TRBV9 and TRBJ1-6; D gene uncertain. Looked up from germline, CDR1 is SGDLS and CDR2 is YYNGEE. The CDR3 totals 15 residues. With 0 bases removed from V and 8 bases from J, the gap between germline ends came to 12 bases. The CDR3: CASSVAVMADSPLHF. The CDR3 bases are TGTGCCAGCAGCGTAGCAGTCATGGCGGATTCACCCCTCCACTTT.

About this clonotype itself: It may be a read error: a sequence one base away is much more abundant. The V gene is TRBV10-3, the J gene TRBJ1-1, with 7 bases fitting TRBD1. Germline CDR1 ENHRY, CDR2 SYGVKD. There are 16 residues in the CDR3. The CDR3 is CAISHATGTEPTEALF. The CDR3 bases are TGTGCCATCAGTCATGCGACCGGGACAGAACCCACTGAAGCTTTGTTT.

This clonotype was observed a few times. V is TRBV27 and J is TRBJ2-6; the D call may be TRBD1 or TRBD2 (5 bases each). Trimming pared 5 bases from V and 0 bases from J, leaving 8 bases between. This CDR3 has 15 amino acids. Germline V CDR1 and CDR2: MNHEY, SMNVEV (reference sequence). The CDR3 is CASSPGTSGANVLTF. Written as DNA, the CDR3 is TGTGCCAGCAGTCCCGGGACCTCTGGGGCCAACGTCCTGACTTTC.

In its sample, this clonotype was seen many times. This rearrangement joins TRBV4-1 to TRBJ1-6, with D possibly being TRBD1 (5 bases). V was clipped by 3 bases and J by 13 bases, with 13 bases between them. This CDR3 is 13 amino acids long. Germline lookup yields CDR1 MGHRA and CDR2 YSYEKL. The CDR3 DNA reads as TGCGCCAGCAGCCAGGCCCCAGGGTTCCCCCTCCACTTT. This gives the protein CASSQAPGFPLHF.

Concerning this clonotype: No conserved phenylalanine or tryptophan ends this CDR3, so it is likely a read error. The gene calls are TRBV11-2 and TRBJ2-7; a weak D match, TRBD2 (6 bases). V was shortened by 1 base and J by 9 bases, with 19 bases between the two germline ends. Germline CDR1 and CDR2: SGHAT and FQNNGV. CDR3 length: 15 amino acids. The CDR3 spells CASSLVTSFRTMQYL. In DNA form, the CDR3 reads TGTGCCAGCAGCTTAGTTACTAGCTTTCGCACCATGCAGTACTTG.

This clonotype was seen only a few times. This sequence joins TRBV7-2 and TRBJ2-3; 10 bases match TRBD2. CDR1 and CDR2 from the germline V gene are SGHTA and FQGNSA. Unmatched junction bases numbered 5, after V lost 2 bases and J lost 3 bases. This CDR3 comprises 16 residues. The CDR3 spells CASSLLGSGRTDTQYF. CDR3 nucleotides: TGTGCCAGCAGCTTACTGGGTAGCGGGAGGACAGATACGCAGTATTTT.

The chain couples TRBV29-1 to TRBJ2-1, with a tentative D call TRBD2 (5 bases). The CDR3 is 14 residues long. Germline CDR1 reads SQVTM; CDR2 reads ANQGSEA. V gave up 4 bases and J gave up 1 base, with 11 bases separating them. CDR3 DNA sequence: TGCAGCGTTGGGCCCCGGGAATCCTACAATGAGCAGTTCTTC. Amino acid sequence: CSVGPRESYNEQFF.

The rearrangement joins TRBV29-1 to TRBJ2-3, with 8 nucleotides matching TRBD2. This CDR3 region has 14 residues. The germline CDR1 and CDR2 sequences are SQVTM and ANQGSEA. V gave up 4 bases and J gave up 6 bases; unmatched junction bases: 9. The CDR3 DNA reads TGCAGCGTTGTCGGCCTAGCGGGTGGTGATACGCAGTATTTT. This codes for CSVVGLAGGDTQYF.